The rows below give T cell receptor beta chains drawn from one sample of a study of graft-versus-host responses after intestinal transplantation. The method was immunoSEQ multiplex PCR; TCRdb's version includes in-frame clones alone and lacks a portion of them. The table includes fewer than 15,000 clones, about four fifths detected once. The source was PBMCs, collected roughly 290 days after intestinal transplant. These receptors were taken from a human patient who received an intestinal transplant, so some T cells may come from the graft donor. The CDR3 runs from the conserved cysteine through the conserved F or W. The D gene is left open where the match is weak. Clone sizes are given selectively: once, few, many, or a class where the clone is expanded.

NA TRBJ2-1 TRBD2 TRBV6-4 TGTGCCAGCAGCGACTCGTCAGCGGGAGTAAGTAATGAGCAGTTCTTC CASSDSSAGVSNEQFF
NA TRBJ2-1 NA TRBV21-1 TGTGCCAGCAGCTCCCGCCTATACGGCTCCTACAATGAGCAGTTCTTC CASSSRLYGSYNEQFF
few TRBJ2-7 TRBD1 TRBV27 TGTGCCAGCAGAACACGGGACAGCTCCTACGAGCAGTACTTC CASRTRDSSYEQYF
NA TRBJ2-1 TRBD2 TRBV7-3 TGTGCCAGCAGCCTAGGAGCGGGAGGGCGGAACAATGAGCAGTTCTTC CASSLGAGGRNNEQFF
NA TRBJ2-7 NA TRBV29-1 TGCAGCGTTGAAGATAAGGACCCTTACGAGCAGTACTTC CSVEDKDPYEQYF
NA TRBJ2-2 TRBD2 TRBV2 TGTGCCAGCACCGGGACTAGCGGAGAAACGAACACCGGGGAGCTGTTTTTT CASTGTSGETNTGELFF
NA TRBJ1-2 NA TRBV7-2 TGTGCCAGCAGCTTAAGGCGAAACCTTGGCAGAGATAATGGCTACACCTTC CASSLRRNLGRDNGYTF
NA TRBJ1-1 NA TRBV9 TGTGCCAGCAGCTCCCCGAAGGGAAACGAAGCTTTCTTT CASSSPKGNEAFF
NA TRBJ2-1 TRBD1 TRBV27 TGTGCCAGCAGTTTAGGGACAGGGGGTTACAATGAGCAGTTCTTC CASSLGTGGYNEQFF
NA TRBJ2-3 TRBD2 TRBV28 TGTGCCAGCAGTTTATTGCAGCTAGCGGGATGGGTATACGGCACAGATACGCAGTATTTT CASSLLQLAGWVYGTDTQYF
NA TRBJ1-4 NA TRBV10-1 TGCGCCAGCAAGGAGAACCCTTTGGCAACTAATGAAAAACTGTTTTTT CASKENPLATNEKLFF
few TRBJ1-2 NA TRBV28 TGTGCCAGCAGTATCAAGCCCAGCGATGGCTACACCTTC CASSIKPSDGYTF
NA TRBJ2-2 NA TRBV5-1 TGCGCCAGCAGCTTGGGACACGGGAACACCGGGGAGCTGTTTTTT CASSLGHGNTGELFF
NA TRBJ1-1 TRBD1 TRBV7-9 TGTGCCAGCAGCCCGGCGGCAGGGGGGTCGGGAACTTTCTTT CASSPAAGGSGTFF
NA TRBJ2-7 TRBD1 TRBV13 TGTGCCAGCAGCTCCCCCGGGACAGGGATTTACGAGCAGTACTTC CASSSPGTGIYEQYF
NA TRBJ1-4 TRBD1 TRBV6-5 TGTGCCAGCGCGGACAGGGTCCAAAATGAAAAACTGTTTTTT CASADRVQNEKLFF
NA TRBJ1-6 TRBD1 TRBV5-6 TGTGCCAGCAGCGTATCCGGGACAGTCCCTAGTTATAATTCACCCCTCCACTTT CASSVSGTVPSYNSPLHF
few TRBJ1-2 NA TRBV7-9 TGTGCCAGCAGCTTTAGTGAGGATGGCTACACCTTC CASSFSEDGYTF
NA TRBJ2-3 NA TRBV11-2 TGTGCCAGCAGACGACAGCTAAGCACAGATACGCAGTATTTT CASRRQLSTDTQYF
once TRBJ2-7 NA TRBV28 TGTGCCAGCAGGGGGGAGGATTACGAGCAGTACTTC CASRGEDYEQYF
NA TRBJ2-2 TRBD1 TRBV9 TGTGCCAGCAACAGGGACAGGGGTCACACCGGGGAGCTGTTTTTT CASNRDRGHTGELFF
NA TRBJ2-3 TRBD2 TRBV6-4 TGTGCCAGCAGTGAGGCGGGAGGGGAAGATACGCAGTATTTT CASSEAGGEDTQYF
NA TRBJ1-2 NA TRBV28 TGTGCCAGCAGTGCCCGGACGGGGGGTGGCTACACCTTC CASSARTGGGYTF
NA TRBJ2-1 NA TRBV29-1 TGCAGCGTTGAAGTAAAGATAGATGAGCAGTTCTTC CSVEVKIDEQFF
NA TRBJ2-2 NA TRBV29-1 TGCAGCGTTGAAGTTACATTGGATTTCACCGGGGAGCTGTTTTTT CSVEVTLDFTGELFF
NA TRBJ2-7 TRBD2 TRBV9 TGTGCCAGCAGCCCTCGCGGGGGGGCGACCTACGAGCAGTACTTC CASSPRGGATYEQYF
NA TRBJ1-2 NA TRBV10-3 TGTGCCATCAGTGGGGGCTATGGCTACACCTTC CAISGGYGYTF